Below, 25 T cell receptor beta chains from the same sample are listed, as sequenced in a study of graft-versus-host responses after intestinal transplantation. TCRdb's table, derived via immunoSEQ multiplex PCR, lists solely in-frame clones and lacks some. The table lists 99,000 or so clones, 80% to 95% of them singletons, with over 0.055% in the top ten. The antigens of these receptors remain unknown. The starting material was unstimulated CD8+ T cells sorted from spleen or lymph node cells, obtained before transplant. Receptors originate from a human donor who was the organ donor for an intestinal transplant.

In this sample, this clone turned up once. CDR3 nucleotide sequence: TGTGCCAGCAGCTTAGGGTACGGTCTCCTCAACACCGGGGAGCTGTTTTTT. Its translation: CASSLGYGLLNTGELFF. The chain carries TRBV11-3 and TRBJ2-2, with no clear D. CDR3 length equals 17 residues. V lost 1 base and J lost 2, with 14 bases in between. From germline, CDR1 is SGHNT and CDR2 YENEEA.

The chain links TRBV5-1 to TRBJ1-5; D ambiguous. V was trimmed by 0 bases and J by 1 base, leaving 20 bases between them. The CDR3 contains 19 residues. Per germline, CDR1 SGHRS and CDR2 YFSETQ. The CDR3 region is CASSLVYGFRTGSNQPQHF. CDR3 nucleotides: TGCGCCAGCAGCTTGGTTTATGGATTCAGAACCGGGAGCAATCAGCCCCAGCATTTT.

CDR3 region: CASRQNGVWYTEAFF. The DNA for the CDR3 is TGTGCCAGCAGACAAAACGGGGTTTGGTACACTGAAGCTTTCTTT. The chain joins TRBV25-1 to TRBJ1-1; D remains ambiguous. The CDR3 consists of 15 residues. V lost 6 bases and J lost 3, with 17 bases in between. CDR1 and CDR2 (germline): MGHDK, SYGVNS.

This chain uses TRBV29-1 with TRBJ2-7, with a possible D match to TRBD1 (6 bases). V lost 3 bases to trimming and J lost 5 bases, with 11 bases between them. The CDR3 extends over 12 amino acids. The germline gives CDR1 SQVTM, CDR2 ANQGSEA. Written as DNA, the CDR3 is TGCAGCGTTGAGGTTGGGGGCGACGAGCAGTACTTC. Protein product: CSVEVGGDEQYF.

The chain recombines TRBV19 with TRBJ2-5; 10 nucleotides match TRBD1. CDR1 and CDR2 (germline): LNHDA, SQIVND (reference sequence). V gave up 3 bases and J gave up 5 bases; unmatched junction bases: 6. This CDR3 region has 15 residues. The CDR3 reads CASSIDRGRRETQYF. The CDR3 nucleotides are TGTGCCAGTAGTATCGACAGGGGGCGCCGGGAGACCCAGTACTTC. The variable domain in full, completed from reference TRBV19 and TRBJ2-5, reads DGGITQSPKYLFRKEGQNVTLSCEQNLNHDAMYWYRQDPGQGLRLIYYSQIVNDFQKGDIAEGYSVSREKKESFPLTVTSAQKNPTAFYLCASSIDRGRRETQYFGPGTRLLVL.

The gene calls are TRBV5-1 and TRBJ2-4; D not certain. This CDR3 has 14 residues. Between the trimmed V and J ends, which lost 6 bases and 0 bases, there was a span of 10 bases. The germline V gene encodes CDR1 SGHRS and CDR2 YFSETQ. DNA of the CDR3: TGCGCCAGCACCCAAGGAGTAGCCAAAAACATTCAGTACTTC. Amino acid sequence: CASTQGVAKNIQYF.

For the CDR3, the DNA is TGTGCCAGTAGTACCCGGACAGGGTGGCAGGTGGCTGGGGCCAACGTCCTGACTTTC. Amino acid sequence: CASSTRTGWQVAGANVLTF. This chain joins TRBV19 and TRBJ2-6, with 8 bases lining up with TRBD1. Germline lookup yields CDR1 LNHDA and CDR2 SQIVND (reference sequence). The V and J ends lost 4 bases and 2 bases, in that order; junction bases with no gene match: 13. The CDR3 covers 19 residues.

CDR3 in amino acids: CASSVGPRPYEQYF. The CDR3 DNA reads TGTGCCAGCAGTGTGGGCCCACGGCCCTACGAGCAGTACTTC. This sequence joins TRBV27 and TRBJ2-7; no firm D call. The CDR3 consists of 14 residues. Trimming shortened V by 5 bases and J by 2 bases, and 13 bases separated the two germline ends. Germline V gene lookup returns CDR1 MNHEY and CDR2 SMNVEV (reference sequence).

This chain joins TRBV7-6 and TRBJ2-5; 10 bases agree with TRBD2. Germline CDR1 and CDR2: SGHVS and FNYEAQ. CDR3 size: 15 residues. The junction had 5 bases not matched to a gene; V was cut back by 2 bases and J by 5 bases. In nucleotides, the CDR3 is TGTGCCAGCAGCTTAATCTCTAGCGGGGGTGAGACCCAGTACTTC. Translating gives CASSLISSGGETQYF. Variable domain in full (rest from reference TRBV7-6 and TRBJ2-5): GAGVSQSPRYKVTKRGQDVALRCDPISGHVSLYWYRQALGQGPEFLTYFNYEAQQDKSGLPNDRFSAERPEGSISTLTIQRTEQRDSAMYRCASSLISSGGETQYFGPGTRLLVL.

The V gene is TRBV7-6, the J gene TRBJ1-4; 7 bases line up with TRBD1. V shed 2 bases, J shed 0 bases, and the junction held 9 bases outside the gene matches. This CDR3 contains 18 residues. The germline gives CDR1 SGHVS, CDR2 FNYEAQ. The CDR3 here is CASSLWVGTVATNEKLFF. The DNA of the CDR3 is TGTGCCAGCAGCTTATGGGTTGGGACAGTTGCAACTAATGAAAAACTGTTTTTT.

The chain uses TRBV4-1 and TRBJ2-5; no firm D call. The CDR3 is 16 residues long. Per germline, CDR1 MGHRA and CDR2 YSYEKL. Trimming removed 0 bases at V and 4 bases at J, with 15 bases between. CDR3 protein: CASSQDLASVGETQYF. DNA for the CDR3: TGCGCCAGCAGCCAAGATCTGGCGAGCGTAGGAGAGACCCAGTACTTC.

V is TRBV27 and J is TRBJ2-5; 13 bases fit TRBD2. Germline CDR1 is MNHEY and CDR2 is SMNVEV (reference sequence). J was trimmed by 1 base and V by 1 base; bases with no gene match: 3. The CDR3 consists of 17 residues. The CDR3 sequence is CASSLLGLAGPQETQYF. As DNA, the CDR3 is TGTGCCAGCAGTTTATTGGGACTAGCGGGACCCCAAGAGACCCAGTACTTC.

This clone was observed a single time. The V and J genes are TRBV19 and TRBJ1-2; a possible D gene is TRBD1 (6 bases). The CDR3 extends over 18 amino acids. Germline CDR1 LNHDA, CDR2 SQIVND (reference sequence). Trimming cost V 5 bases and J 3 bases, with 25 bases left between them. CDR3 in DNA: TGTGCCAGTAGTCCAACCCAATTGACAGGCCAATTCCACTATGGCTACACCTTC. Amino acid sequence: CASSPTQLTGQFHYGYTF. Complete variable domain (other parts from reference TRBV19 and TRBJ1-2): DGGITQSPKYLFRKEGQNVTLSCEQNLNHDAMYWYRQDPGQGLRLIYYSQIVNDFQKGDIAEGYSVSREKKESFPLTVTSAQKNPTAFYLCASSPTQLTGQFHYGYTFGSGTRLTVV.

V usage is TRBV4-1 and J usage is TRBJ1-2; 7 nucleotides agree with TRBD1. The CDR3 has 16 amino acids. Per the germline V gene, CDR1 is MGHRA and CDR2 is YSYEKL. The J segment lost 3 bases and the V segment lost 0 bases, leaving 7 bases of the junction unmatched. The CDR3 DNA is TGCGCCAGCAGCCAAGATATCTGGGACAGCTACTATGGCTACACCTTC. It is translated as CASSQDIWDSYYGYTF.

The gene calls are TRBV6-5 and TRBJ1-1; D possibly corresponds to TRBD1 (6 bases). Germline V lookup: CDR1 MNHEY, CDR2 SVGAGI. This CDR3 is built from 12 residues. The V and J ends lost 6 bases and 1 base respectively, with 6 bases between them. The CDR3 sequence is CASRTGNTEAFF. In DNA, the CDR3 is TGTGCCAGCAGGACAGGGAACACTGAAGCTTTCTTT.

Here the CDR3 reads CASSKGQANQPQHF. CDR3 DNA sequence: TGTGCCAGCAGCAAAGGACAGGCCAATCAGCCCCAGCATTTT. J is TRBJ1-5 and V is TRBV28; 7 bases match TRBD1. Trimming cost V 6 bases and J 3 bases; bases outside gene matches: 5. CDR3 size: 14 residues. Germline values: CDR1 MDHEN, CDR2 SYDVKM.

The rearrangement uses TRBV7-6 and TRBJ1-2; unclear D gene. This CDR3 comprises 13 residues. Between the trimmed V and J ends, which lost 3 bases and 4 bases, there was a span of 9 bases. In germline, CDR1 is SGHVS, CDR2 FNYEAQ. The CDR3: CASSLAAFYGYTF. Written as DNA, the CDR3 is TGTGCCAGCAGCTTGGCGGCCTTCTATGGCTACACCTTC.

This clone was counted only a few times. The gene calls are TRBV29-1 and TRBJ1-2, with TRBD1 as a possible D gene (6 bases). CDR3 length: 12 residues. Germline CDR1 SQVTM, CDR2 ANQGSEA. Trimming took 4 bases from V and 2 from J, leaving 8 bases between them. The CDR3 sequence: CSVADSNYGYTF. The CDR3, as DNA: TGCAGCGTTGCGGACAGCAACTATGGCTACACCTTC.

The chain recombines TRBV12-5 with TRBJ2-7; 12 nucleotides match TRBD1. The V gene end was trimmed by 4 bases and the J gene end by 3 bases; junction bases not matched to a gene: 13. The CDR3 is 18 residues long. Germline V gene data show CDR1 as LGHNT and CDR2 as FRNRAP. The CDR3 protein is CASGSIPGQGALFYEQYF. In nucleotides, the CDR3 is TGTGCTAGTGGTTCGATTCCGGGACAGGGGGCCTTGTTCTACGAGCAGTACTTC.

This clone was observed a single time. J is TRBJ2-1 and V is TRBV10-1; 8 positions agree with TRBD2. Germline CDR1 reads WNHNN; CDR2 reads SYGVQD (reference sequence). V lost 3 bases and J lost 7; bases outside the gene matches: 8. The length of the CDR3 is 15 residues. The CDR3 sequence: CASSDSGRAWNEQFF. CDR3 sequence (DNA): TGCGCCAGCAGTGATTCCGGGAGGGCCTGGAATGAGCAGTTCTTC.

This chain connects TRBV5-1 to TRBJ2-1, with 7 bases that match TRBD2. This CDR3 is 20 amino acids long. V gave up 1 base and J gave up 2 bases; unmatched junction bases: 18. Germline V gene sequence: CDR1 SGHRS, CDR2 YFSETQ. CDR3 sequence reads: CASSLMTSRMIPPAYNEQFF. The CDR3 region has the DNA TGCGCCAGCAGCTTGATGACTAGCCGAATGATCCCTCCGGCCTACAATGAGCAGTTCTTC.

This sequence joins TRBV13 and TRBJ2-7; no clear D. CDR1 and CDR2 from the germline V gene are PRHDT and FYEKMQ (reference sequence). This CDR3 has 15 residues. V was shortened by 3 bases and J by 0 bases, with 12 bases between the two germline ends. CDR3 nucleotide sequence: TGTGCCAGCAGCTTGGGCCCCTTGAGCTCCTACGAGCAGTACTTC. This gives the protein CASSLGPLSSYEQYF.

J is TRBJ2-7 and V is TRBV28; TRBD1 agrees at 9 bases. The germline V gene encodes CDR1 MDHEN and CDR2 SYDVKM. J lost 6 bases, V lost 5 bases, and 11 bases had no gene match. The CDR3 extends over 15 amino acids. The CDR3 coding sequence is TGTGCCAGCAGTCTACCCCGGGACAGGGCGGGCGAGCAGTACTTC. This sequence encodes CASSLPRDRAGEQYF. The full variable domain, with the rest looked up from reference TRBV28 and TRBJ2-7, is DVKVTQSSRYLVKRTGEKVFLECVQDMDHENMFWYRQDPGLGLRLIYFSYDVKMKEKGDIPEGYSVSREKKERFSLILESASTNQTSMYLCASSLPRDRAGEQYFGPGTRLTVT.

Here the CDR3 reads CASSQASADTQYF. Written as DNA, the CDR3 is TGCGCCAGCAGCCAAGCTAGCGCAGATACGCAGTATTTT. The chain combines TRBV4-1 with TRBJ2-3; a possible D gene is TRBD2 (6 bases). The CDR3 length is 13 residues. Trimming pared 1 base from V and 4 bases from J, leaving 6 bases between. Germline V CDR1 and CDR2: MGHRA, YSYEKL.

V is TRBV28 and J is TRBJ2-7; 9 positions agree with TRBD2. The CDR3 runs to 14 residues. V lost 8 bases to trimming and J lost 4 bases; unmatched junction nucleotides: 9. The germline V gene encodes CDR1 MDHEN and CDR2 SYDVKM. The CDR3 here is CASSLSGGFYEQYF. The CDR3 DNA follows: TGTGCCAGCTCCCTTAGCGGGGGTTTTTACGAGCAGTACTTC.